The T cell receptor (beta chain) described here comes from a study of cytomegalovirus exposure and HLA in healthy donors. General study findings and limits: Most observed TCR sequences were rare, whereas some public TCRs were detected in many donors. CMV serostatus was the only immune exposure information that was available.

The CDR3 runs 16 residues. CDR1 is SNHLY and CDR2 is FYNNEI in the germline V gene. Trimming left V 6 bases short and J 1 base short, with 16 bases between. 60 Vbeta and 13 Jbeta primers were used in PCR. Profiling relied on immunoSEQ multiplex PCR, and the TCRdb table lists in-frame clones only, not all of them. Recorded for this sample: 100,000 to 150,000 clones. Comments on this clone: Antigen specificity is unknown.

The chain combines TRBV2 with TRBJ1-5; the D gene is possibly TRBD1 (6 bases). The clonotype originates from a woman in her thirties or forties in good health and CMV-seropositive. Sequencing was carried out using PBMCs. CDR3 nucleotide sequence: TGTGCCAGCAGCCCGAGGGGGTGGAGGAGCAATCAGCCCCAGCATTTT. As protein: CASSPRGWRSNQPQHF.